A single sample gave rise to the 25 T cell receptor beta chains below, sequenced in a study of cytomegalovirus exposure and HLA in healthy donors. It was with 60 Vbeta and 13 Jbeta primers that the PCR ran. Sequencing was performed with immunoSEQ multiplex PCR; in TCRdb, only in-frame clones are kept and a portion is missing. Counted here are 130,000 or so clones, over 70% occurring once; the ten biggest clones make up around 1.5%. The sample comprised PBMCs. All receptors derive from a young woman in good health and CMV-seronegative.

J is TRBJ2-5 and V is TRBV19; 8 bases agree with TRBD1. This CDR3 is 13 amino acids long. Germline V gene sequence: CDR1 LNHDA, CDR2 SQIVND (reference sequence). V shed 5 bases, J shed 4 bases, and the junction held 3 bases outside the gene matches. CDR3 nucleotide sequence: TGTGCCAGTAGTCTGACAGGGGTAGAGACCCAGTACTTC. Its translation: CASSLTGVETQYF.

The chain links TRBV12-5 to TRBJ2-7, with TRBD1 matching over 7 bases. The CDR3 extends over 16 amino acids. V lost 0 bases and J lost 8; bases outside the gene matches: 13. The germline V gene has CDR1 LGHNT and CDR2 FRNRAP. The CDR3 loop reads CASGLVSGTDLSQQYF. The CDR3 bases are TGTGCTAGTGGTTTGGTATCCGGGACAGATCTATCGCAGCAGTACTTC. The full variable domain, rest sourced from reference TRBV12-5 and TRBJ2-7, is DARVTQTPRHKVTEMGQEVTMRCQPILGHNTVFWYRQTMMQGLELLAYFRNRAPLDDSGMPKDRFSAEMPDATLATLKIQPSEPRDSAVYFCASGLVSGTDLSQQYFGPGTRLTVT.

About this clone: An end of the junction differs from the germline gene, which may be a read error. The chain recombines TRBV30 with TRBJ1-2; possible D gene TRBD1, 5 bases. CDR1 and CDR2 from the germline V gene are GTSNPN and SVGIG (reference sequence). The CDR3 covers 13 residues. The CDR3 region is CAWSAVREGGSTF. Here the CDR3 DNA reads TGTGCCTGGAGCGCTGTCAGGGAGGGAGGCTCCACCTTC.

The chain recombines TRBV30 with TRBJ1-1, with TRBD1 identical over 8 bases. The CDR3 sequence is 15 residues long. J lost 6 bases, V lost 6 bases, and 15 bases had no gene match. Germline CDR1 is GTSNPN and CDR2 is SVGIG (reference sequence). The CDR3 region has the DNA TGTGCCTGCAAGCCGACAGGGGAGGGGAGGCCTGAAGCTTTCTTT. As protein: CACKPTGEGRPEAFF.

The table lists this clone with a count of one. The V and J genes are TRBV29-1 and TRBJ1-2, with D possibly being TRBD1 (5 bases). V was shortened by 6 bases and J by 4 bases, with 15 bases between the two germline ends. The germline CDR1 and CDR2 sequences are SQVTM and ANQGSEA. This CDR3 comprises 13 residues. The CDR3 region has the DNA TGCAGCGTCCCAGGGTCGAGAAGCTATGGCTACACCTTC. It specifies CSVPGSRSYGYTF.

This clone was counted between two and nine times. The chain recombines TRBV19 with TRBJ1-4; D is ambiguous. The closer fit of TRBJ2-2 to the DNA end suggests the J call may be wrong. Germline V gives CDR1 LNHDA, CDR2 SQIVND (reference sequence). The CDR3 consists of 13 residues. This CDR3 reads CASSPMGGRELFF. In DNA form, the CDR3 reads TGTGCCAGTAGCCCAATGGGTGGACGGGAGCTGTTTTTT.

This chain links TRBV7-9 with TRBJ1-3, with D tentatively TRBD1 (5 bases). The germline CDR1 and CDR2 sequences are SEHNR and FQNEAQ (reference sequence). CDR3 length: 14 amino acids. The V end lost 5 bases, the J end lost 1 base, and 9 bases lay between the germline ends. CDR3 sequence reads: CASSRGISGNTIYF. The CDR3 nucleotides read TGTGCCAGCAGCCGGGGGATTTCTGGAAACACCATATATTTT.

This chain links TRBV5-6 with TRBJ1-2; 8 nucleotides line up with TRBD1. V was clipped by 5 bases and J by 8 bases; unmatched bases: 8. Germline V gene data show CDR1 as SGHDT and CDR2 as YYEEEE. There are 13 residues in the CDR3. The CDR3 reads CASSRRGREGYTF. CDR3 nucleotide sequence: TGTGCCAGCAGTCGCAGGGGGCGCGAAGGCTACACCTTC. The full variable domain, completed using reference TRBV5-6 and TRBJ1-2, is DAGVTQSPTHLIKTRGQQVTLRCSPKSGHDTVSWYQQALGQGPQFIFQYYEEEERQRGNFPDRFSGHQFPNYSSELNVNALLLGDSALYLCASSRRGREGYTFGSGTRLTVV.

The chain employs TRBV6-1 and TRBJ2-2, with a weak D call TRBD2 (5 bases). The CDR3 consists of 13 residues. In germline, CDR1 is MNHNS, CDR2 SASEGT. V was shortened by 11 bases and J by 1 base, with 11 bases between the two germline ends. CDR3 bases: TGTGCCTCCGGGGTGCGGAACACCGGGGAGCTGTTTTTT. Its protein product is CASGVRNTGELFF.

The chain uses TRBV7-9 and TRBJ1-1, with D possibly matching TRBD1 (5 bases). The CDR3 has 14 amino acids. In germline, CDR1 is SEHNR, CDR2 FQNEAQ (reference sequence). V lost 2 bases to trimming and J lost 1 base, with 8 bases between them. This chain's CDR3 is CASSLRGENTEAFF. CDR3 DNA: TGTGCCAGCAGCTTACGGGGGGAGAACACTGAAGCTTTCTTT.

The rearrangement uses TRBV4-1 and TRBJ1-1; D call uncertain. The CDR3 has 17 amino acids. V was clipped by 4 bases and J by 0 bases, with 18 bases between them. The germline V gene encodes CDR1 MGHRA and CDR2 YSYEKL. CDR3: CASSREDFRTLNTEAFF. As DNA, the CDR3 is TGCGCCAGCAGCCGGGAGGACTTCCGGACCTTGAACACTGAAGCTTTCTTT.

The rearrangement joins TRBV30 to TRBJ1-1; 7 bases align to TRBD1. Trimming cost V 0 bases and J 8 bases; bases outside gene matches: 6. This CDR3 spans 13 amino acids. Germline assignment: CDR1 GTSNPN and CDR2 SVGIG (reference sequence). CDR3 nucleotide sequence: TGTGCCTGGAGTGTCCCACAGGGGAGGGAAGCTTTCTTT. It specifies CAWSVPQGREAFF. Full variable domain (missing parts from reference TRBV30 and TRBJ1-1): SQTIHQWPATLVQPVGSPLSLECTVEGTSNPNLYWYRQAAGRGLQLLFYSVGIGQISSEVPQNLSASRPQDRQFILSSKKLLLSDSGFYLCAWSVPQGREAFFGQGTRLTVV.

This chain connects TRBV6-1 to TRBJ1-5; 7 nucleotides match TRBD1. The CDR3 covers 13 residues. V shed 6 bases, J shed 7 bases, and the junction held 6 bases outside the gene matches. Germline lookup yields CDR1 MNHNS and CDR2 SASEGT. CDR3 sequence reads: CASRATGKQPQHF. CDR3 in DNA: TGTGCCAGCAGAGCGACAGGGAAACAGCCCCAGCATTTT.

The chain combines TRBV11-2 with TRBJ1-5; D uncertain. This CDR3 is 14 amino acids long. V lost 2 bases, J lost 4 bases, and 9 bases lay in between. The germline gives CDR1 SGHAT, CDR2 FQNNGV. The CDR3 coding sequence is TGTGCCAGCAGCTTACCAGGCTTTAATCAGCCCCAGCATTTT. It translates to CASSLPGFNQPQHF.

The sample holds one count of this clone. This chain links TRBV9 with TRBJ2-1; 7 bases match TRBD2. The germline V gene encodes CDR1 SGDLS and CDR2 YYNGEE. J gave up 0 bases and V 4 bases, and 13 bases lay outside the gene matches. The CDR3 has 18 amino acids. The DNA for the CDR3 is TGTGCCAGCAGCCGTAGGGACCCGAGCGGGATCTCCTACAATGAGCAGTTCTTC. This encodes CASSRRDPSGISYNEQFF.

The gene calls are TRBV29-1 and TRBJ1-1, with 7 nucleotides matching TRBD1. From germline, CDR1 is SQVTM and CDR2 ANQGSEA. V lost 0 bases, J lost 4 bases, and 11 bases stayed unmatched. This CDR3 has 16 residues. CDR3 sequence: CSVEEPTGADFTEAFF. The CDR3 DNA reads as TGCAGCGTTGAAGAGCCAACAGGGGCGGACTTCACTGAAGCTTTCTTT.

This rearrangement joins TRBV7-9 to TRBJ1-4; 12 positions agree with TRBD1. Germline lookup yields CDR1 SEHNR and CDR2 FQNEAQ (reference sequence). The ends lost 5 bases at V and 4 bases at J; junction bases unmatched: 11. This CDR3 region has 18 residues. CDR3 coding DNA: TGTGCCAGCAGCCCGGGCGTGGGACAGGGGGCTGTTAATGAAAAACTGTTTTTT. Its protein is CASSPGVGQGAVNEKLFF.

The genes are TRBV7-8 and TRBJ2-2; 10 nucleotides align to TRBD2. CDR1 and CDR2 (germline): SGHVS, FQNEAQ. V was pared by 4 bases and J by 4 bases, with 0 bases of the junction left unmatched. This CDR3 spans 14 amino acids. DNA for the CDR3: TGTGCCAGCAGCTGGACTAGCGGCACCGGGGAGCTGTTTTTT. Residues: CASSWTSGTGELFF.

This chain connects TRBV11-3 to TRBJ2-7; no firm D call. Germline loops: CDR1 SGHNT, CDR2 YENEEA. The CDR3 runs 11 residues. V was clipped by 3 bases and J by 6 bases, with 6 bases between them. CDR3 bases: TGTGCCAGCAGCTTTGAGTCCGAGCAGTACTTC. The encoded protein is CASSFESEQYF. Full variable domain (remainder filled in from reference TRBV11-3 and TRBJ2-7): EAGVVQSPRYKIIEKKQPVAFWCNPISGHNTLYWYLQNLGQGPELLIRYENEEAVDDSQLPKDRFSAERLKGVDSTLKIQPAELGDSAVYLCASSFESEQYFGPGTRLTVT.

There are a few counts of this clone. The chain employs TRBV5-1 and TRBJ1-1; TRBD1 matches at 9 bases. J gave up 1 base and V 4 bases, and 5 bases lay outside the gene matches. Germline V CDR1 and CDR2: SGHRS, YFSETQ. The CDR3 totals 15 residues. CDR3 DNA: TGCGCCAGCAGCGCGAACAGGGGGCCGAACACTGAAGCTTTCTTT. Encoded protein: CASSANRGPNTEAFF.

The J gene is TRBJ2-7, the V gene TRBV19; D perhaps matches TRBD2 (6 bases). Germline values: CDR1 LNHDA, CDR2 SQIVND (reference sequence). The CDR3 consists of 16 residues. Trimming stripped 5 bases from V and 1 base from J, with 18 bases between. The CDR3 DNA follows: TGTGCCAGTAGTGTTTCTTCTAGCGCTATTTCCTACGAGCAGTACTTC. This translates into CASSVSSSAISYEQYF. The full variable domain, its missing parts supplied by reference TRBV19 and TRBJ2-7, is DGGITQSPKYLFRKEGQNVTLSCEQNLNHDAMYWYRQDPGQGLRLIYYSQIVNDFQKGDIAEGYSVSREKKESFPLTVTSAQKNPTAFYLCASSVSSSAISYEQYFGPGTRLTVT.

This chain joins TRBV5-4 and TRBJ1-2; 10 positions match TRBD1. This CDR3 is built from 14 residues. Germline V gives CDR1 SGHNT, CDR2 YYREEE (reference sequence). With 5 bases clipped from V and 3 bases from J, the junction kept 4 bases outside the gene matches. The DNA of the CDR3 is TGTGCCAGCAGACCGACAGGGGGCGACTATGGCTACACCTTC. It yields the protein CASRPTGGDYGYTF.

The J gene is TRBJ1-1, the V gene TRBV2; 9 bases are shared with TRBD1. The CDR3 is 15 amino acids. Per the germline V gene, CDR1 is SNHLY and CDR2 is FYNNEI. J lost 8 bases, V lost 6 bases, and 13 bases had no gene match. The CDR3 here is CASSPQTGGGGEAFF. The CDR3 nucleotides are TGTGCCAGCAGCCCTCAGACAGGGGGTGGGGGGGAAGCTTTCTTT.

V is TRBV6-5 and J is TRBJ1-1; the D is unclear. The CDR3 is 14 amino acids. V was trimmed by 0 bases and J by 6 bases, leaving 11 bases between them. Germline CDR1 reads MNHEY; CDR2 reads SVGAGI. The CDR3 spells CASSYSIRSSEAFF. In DNA form, the CDR3 reads TGTGCCAGCAGTTACTCGATTCGGTCCTCTGAAGCTTTCTTT.

This chain uses TRBV15 with TRBJ2-7; 9 bases are shared with TRBD1. The junction had 12 bases not matched to a gene; V was cut back by 7 bases and J by 5 bases. In germline, CDR1 is LNHNV, CDR2 YYDKDF (reference sequence). This CDR3 has 15 residues. CDR3 loop: CATTPSRDRAHEQYF. As DNA, the CDR3 is TGTGCCACCACCCCGTCCCGGGACAGGGCCCACGAGCAGTACTTC.